Listed below are T cell receptor beta chains from one sample, sequenced in a study of cytomegalovirus exposure and HLA in healthy donors. TCRdb's table, derived via immunoSEQ multiplex PCR, lists solely in-frame clones and lacks some. In the table there are under 70,000 clones, 65% to 70% of which are singletons. Sequenced input: PBMCs. These receptors all stem from a woman aged 25 to 45 in good health and CMV-seronegative. The CDR3 runs from the conserved cysteine through the conserved F or W. A D gene is named only where the DNA matches it firmly. Where a row states a size, it is once, few, many or the class of an expanded clone; other rows omit it.

cdr3_nt cdr3_aa j_call v_call d_call clone_size
TGTGCCAGCAGATCAGGGAGGGACAGGGGGAAGGATGAGCAGTTCTTC CASRSGRDRGKDEQFF TRBJ2-1 TRBV11-3 TRBD1 NA
TGTGCCACCAGCAGAGACCGACTAGCGGGGGGGCAAGAGCAGTACTTC CATSRDRLAGGQEQYF TRBJ2-7 TRBV15 TRBD2 NA
TGTGCCAGCAGTTTCATGCCCGATGTAGCGTCCTACAATGAGCAGTTCTTC CASSFMPDVASYNEQFF TRBJ2-1 TRBV7-9 NA NA
TGTGCCAGCAGTGGCGGGAGCCATAGCACAGATGCGCAGTATTTT CASSGGSHSTDAQYF TRBJ2-3 TRBV2 TRBD2 NA
TGTGCCAGCAGTGAAGTCGGCAGGGGCGGCTACACCTTC CASSEVGRGGYTF TRBJ1-2 TRBV6-1 NA NA
TGCGCCAGCAGCCAAGATGGGCTAAATCAGCCCCAGCATTTT CASSQDGLNQPQHF TRBJ1-5 TRBV4-3 NA NA
TGTGCCAGCAGTGAAGGGGAGGGGCCCGACCGTTTCTATGGCTACACCTTC CASSEGEGPDRFYGYTF TRBJ1-2 TRBV6-1 NA NA
TGCGCCAGCAGCTTGGAGATAGCGGGGGGGCAAGATACGCAGTATTTT CASSLEIAGGQDTQYF TRBJ2-3 TRBV5-1 TRBD2 NA
TGTGCCAGCAGCTTTCGCGGCGGGGGGAAGAATGAGCAGTTCTTC CASSFRGGGKNEQFF TRBJ2-1 TRBV11-3 TRBD2 NA
TGTGCCAGCAGCCTCGACGGCGGGGCCCAAGAGACCCAGTACTTC CASSLDGGAQETQYF TRBJ2-5 TRBV2 NA NA
TGTGCCAGCAGCCGAGAACAGGAGGGGACCCAGTACTTC CASSREQEGTQYF TRBJ2-5 TRBV7-3 NA NA
TGTGCCAGCAGCTTATTGGACCCAGGGACTGAAGCTTTCTTT CASSLLDPGTEAFF TRBJ1-1 TRBV7-8 NA NA
TGTGCCAGCAGTTCGGCCAGTAGGACACAAGAGACCCAGTACTTC CASSSASRTQETQYF TRBJ2-5 TRBV6-6 NA once
TGTGCCAGCAGCAAAACAGGCCAGGTGTTGACTGCTAACTATGGCTACACCTTC CASSKTGQVLTANYGYTF TRBJ1-2 TRBV11-2 NA NA
TGTGCCAGCAGCCAAGACGACAGTATCACTGAAGCTTTCTTT CASSQDDSITEAFF TRBJ1-1 TRBV4-1 NA NA
TGTGCCAGCAGCTTAGGCCGGGGGGATTACTACAATGAGCAGTTCTTC CASSLGRGDYYNEQFF TRBJ2-1 TRBV13 TRBD2 NA
TGTGCCAGAAGTCACAAGGACAGGGAGGACGGGGAGCTGTTTTTT CARSHKDREDGELFF TRBJ2-2 TRBV5-3 TRBD1 once
TGTGCCAGCAGCTCACAGGGGTTCACTGAAGCTTTCTTT CASSSQGFTEAFF TRBJ1-1 TRBV7-3 TRBD1 NA
TGTGCCAGCATCCGAGGGGGACAGGGGGGGTTATCTAGCACAGATACGCAGTATTTT CASIRGGQGGLSSTDTQYF TRBJ2-3 TRBV7-9 TRBD1 NA
TGTGCCTGGACCCTACCCCTAGCGGGGGCCCAAGAGACCCAGTACTTC CAWTLPLAGAQETQYF TRBJ2-5 TRBV30 TRBD2 NA
TGTGCCAGTAGCTCTCACAGGGGGCCGAATCAGCCCCAGCATTTT CASSSHRGPNQPQHF TRBJ1-5 TRBV19 TRBD1 NA
TGTGCCAGTGGGCCAGGGGGTTTGGAGACCCAGTACTTC CASGPGGLETQYF TRBJ2-5 TRBV19 TRBD1 NA
TGTGCCAGCAGCGCCCGCGGGACGAGCTCCTACAATGAGCAGTTCTTC CASSARGTSSYNEQFF TRBJ2-1 TRBV7-2 NA NA
TGTGCCATCAGTGAATCTGTTTATGGCTACACCTTC CAISESVYGYTF TRBJ1-2 TRBV10-3 NA few
TGTGCCAGCAGCGCAGGGGGCAACAGCAATCAGCCCCAGCATTTT CASSAGGNSNQPQHF TRBJ1-5 TRBV5-8 TRBD1 NA
TGTGCCATCAGAAAGACAGGGAACTATGGCTACACCTTC CAIRKTGNYGYTF TRBJ1-2 TRBV19 TRBD1 NA
TGCAGCGCTGACAGGGGATCTGTAGGTGGCTACACCTTC CSADRGSVGGYTF TRBJ1-2 TRBV29-1 TRBD1 once
TGCGCCAGCAGTTTGGGCGTTGGCAATCAGCCCCAGCATTTT CASSLGVGNQPQHF TRBJ1-5 TRBV5-1 NA NA
TGCGCCAGCAGCCAAGCGCCTTCGACTGATCGCACTGAAGCTTTCTTT CASSQAPSTDRTEAFF TRBJ1-1 TRBV4-1 NA few
TGTGCCAGCAGTGCGTTTTATGAGCAGTTCTTC CASSAFYEQFF TRBJ2-1 TRBV6-1 NA NA
TGTGCCAGCAGTACGACCTGGACAGGGAACACTGAAGCTTTCTTT CASSTTWTGNTEAFF TRBJ1-1 TRBV6-1 TRBD1 NA
TGTGCCAGCAGCTCCGACACAAATGAGCAGTTCTTC CASSSDTNEQFF TRBJ2-1 TRBV2 NA NA
TGTGCCAGCAGGTGCGAGAGGGCGGGGTGCTACAATGAGCAGTTCTTC CASRCERAGCYNEQFF TRBJ2-1 TRBV2 NA NA
TGCGCCAGCAGTCCTCGGACACCTCAACTCAATCAGCCCCAGCATTTT CASSPRTPQLNQPQHF TRBJ1-5 TRBV4-1 NA NA
TGTGCCAGCAGCTTGCCGGGGTCTTTCTACAATGAGCAGTTCTTC CASSLPGSFYNEQFF TRBJ2-1 TRBV5-6 NA NA
TGTGCCAGCTCCACGAATCACGGTGAGACCCAGTACTTC CASSTNHGETQYF TRBJ2-5 TRBV18 NA once
TGTGCCAGCAGCTTAGGGACAGGCCCTTTTCGTGATACGCAGTATTTT CASSLGTGPFRDTQYF TRBJ2-3 TRBV11-2 TRBD1 NA
TGTGCCAGCAGTTACCTCGGGGTCGGTCAGGACGAGCAGTACTTC CASSYLGVGQDEQYF TRBJ2-7 TRBV6-6 NA NA
TGTGCTAGCAGCCCTGTTAGAGGGGGAAGCAATGAGCAGTTCTTC CASSPVRGGSNEQFF TRBJ2-1 TRBV7-7 NA NA
TGTGCCAGCAGTCCGGTGACAGGGGGCGCGTATGGCTACACCTTC CASSPVTGGAYGYTF TRBJ1-2 TRBV28 TRBD1 NA
TGTGCCAGCAGCTTAGGGACAGGCACCTACGAGCAGTACTTC CASSLGTGTYEQYF TRBJ2-7 TRBV7-2 TRBD1 NA
TGCAGCGTTGCGGGGGACCCTCGGCGGGGCTACACCTTC CSVAGDPRRGYTF TRBJ1-2 TRBV29-1 NA NA
TGCGCCAGCAGCCAAGTGGGGCTAAAATACGAGCAGTACTTC CASSQVGLKYEQYF TRBJ2-7 TRBV4-1 NA NA
TGTGCCAGCAGTTACTCCCCGGACACCGGGGAGCTGTTTTTT CASSYSPDTGELFF TRBJ2-2 TRBV6-5 NA NA
TGTGCCAGTAGGATAACAGGGGGCGCCTATGGCTACACCTTC CASRITGGAYGYTF TRBJ1-2 TRBV19 TRBD1 NA
TGTGCCAGCAGTTCCCTGCCAGGGGGCATGACGACTGAAGCTTTCTTT CASSSLPGGMTTEAFF TRBJ1-1 TRBV27 TRBD1 few
TGTGCCAGCAGCTTGAGGACTCCGCAAGAGACCCAGTACTTC CASSLRTPQETQYF TRBJ2-5 TRBV5-6 NA NA
TGTGCCAGCAGCTTAGTTGGGGGGAGCAATCAGCCCCAGCATTTT CASSLVGGSNQPQHF TRBJ1-5 TRBV7-2 NA NA
TGTGCCATCAGTGCCGACAGGGACGCAGCTTTCTTT CAISADRDAAFF TRBJ1-1 TRBV10-3 TRBD1 NA
TGTGCCAGCAGCCAAGCCCAGGTTGCAACTAATGAAAAACTGTTTTTT CASSQAQVATNEKLFF TRBJ1-4 TRBV4-2 NA NA
TGCGCCAGCAGCCTTGACAGGGGGCTAACTGAAGCTTTCTTT CASSLDRGLTEAFF TRBJ1-1 TRBV5-1 TRBD1 NA
TGTGCCAGCAGGGCCGGGACAGGGAGGCAAGAGACCCAGTACTTC CASRAGTGRQETQYF TRBJ2-5 TRBV7-2 TRBD1 NA
TGTGCCAGCAGTCCCCGGGACAGGGGGAACTATGGCTACACCTTC CASSPRDRGNYGYTF TRBJ1-2 TRBV27 TRBD1 NA
TGTGCCAGTAGTATTATCCGGCGGGGTGGGACTGAAGCTTTCTTT CASSIIRRGGTEAFF TRBJ1-1 TRBV19 NA once